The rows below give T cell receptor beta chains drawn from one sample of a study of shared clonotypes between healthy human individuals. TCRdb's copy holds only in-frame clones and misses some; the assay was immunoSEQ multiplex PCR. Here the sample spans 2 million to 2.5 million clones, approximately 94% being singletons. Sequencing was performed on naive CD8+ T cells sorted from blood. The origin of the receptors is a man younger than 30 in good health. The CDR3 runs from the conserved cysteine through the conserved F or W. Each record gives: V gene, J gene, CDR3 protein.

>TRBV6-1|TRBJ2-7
CASSVAGYEQYF
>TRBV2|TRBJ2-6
CASSGYSSGANVLTF
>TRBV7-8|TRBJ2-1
CASSSTEYNEQFF
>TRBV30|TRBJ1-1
CAWNDPAGGTTEAFF
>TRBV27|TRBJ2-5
CASSLSGTGRGTQYF
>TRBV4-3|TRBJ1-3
CASSQQAEGDGNTIYF
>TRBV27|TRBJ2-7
CASSPGTSGSFYEQYF
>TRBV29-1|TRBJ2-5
CSVEDGNQETQYF
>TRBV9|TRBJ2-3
CASSLGRTDTDTQYF
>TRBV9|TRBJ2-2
CASSRRRDPNTGELFF